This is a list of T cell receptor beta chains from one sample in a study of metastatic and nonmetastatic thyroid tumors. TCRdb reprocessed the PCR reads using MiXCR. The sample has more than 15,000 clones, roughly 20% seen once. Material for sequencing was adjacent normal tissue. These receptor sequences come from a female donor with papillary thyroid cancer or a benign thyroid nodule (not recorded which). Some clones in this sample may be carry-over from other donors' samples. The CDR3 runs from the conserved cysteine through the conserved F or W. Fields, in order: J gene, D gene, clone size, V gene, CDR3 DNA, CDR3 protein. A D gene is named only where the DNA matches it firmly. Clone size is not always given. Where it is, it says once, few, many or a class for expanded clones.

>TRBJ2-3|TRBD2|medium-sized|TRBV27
TGTGCCAGCAGTTTAGGGACTAGCGGGACTTACACAGATACGCAGTATTTT
CASSLGTSGTYTDTQYF
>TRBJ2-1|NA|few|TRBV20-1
TGCAGTGCTCGCCCTGGGGGGTCGGGATACAATGAGCAGTTCTTC
CSARPGGSGYNEQFF
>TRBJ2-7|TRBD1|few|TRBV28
TGTGCCAGCAGTCCGACAGGGCGGGCCGAGCAGTACTTC
CASSPTGRAEQYF
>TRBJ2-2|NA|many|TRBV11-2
TGTGCCAGCAGCGCTGAGGGGGGACATAACACCGGGGAGCTGTTTTTT
CASSAEGGHNTGELFF
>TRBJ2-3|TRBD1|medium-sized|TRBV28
TGTGCCAGCAGTTTAGCCCTGACAGGGTCAGATACGCAGTATTTT
CASSLALTGSDTQYF
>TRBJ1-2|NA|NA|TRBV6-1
TGTGCCAGCAGGGTGCAGGGGATGGGCAACTATGGCTACACCTTC
CASRVQGMGNYGYTF
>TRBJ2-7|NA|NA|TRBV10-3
TGCGCCATTAGTGAGTCGAACGGCACCTACGAGCAGTACTTC
CAISESNGTYEQYF
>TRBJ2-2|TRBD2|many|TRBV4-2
TGTGCCAGCAGCCAAGGACTAGCGGGATCCGGGGAGCTGTTTTTT
CASSQGLAGSGELFF
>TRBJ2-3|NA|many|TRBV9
TGTGCCAGCAGCGCAGCCCCCCTGGCGGCAGATACGCAGTATTTT
CASSAAPLAADTQYF
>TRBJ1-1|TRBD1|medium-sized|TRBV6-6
TGTGCCAGCAGTTACGGATTGGGACAGGCTCCCATGAACACTGAAGCTTTCTTT
CASSYGLGQAPMNTEAFF
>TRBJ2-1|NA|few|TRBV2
TGTGCCAGCATCTCGACAAGCCAGTTCTTC
CASISTSQFF
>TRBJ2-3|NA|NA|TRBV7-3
TGTGCCAGCAGCCCCGACACAGATACGCAGTATTTT
CASSPDTDTQYF
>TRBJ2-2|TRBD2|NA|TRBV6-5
TGTGCCAGCAGTTACTCTAGCGGGGGGTGGAACACCGGGGAGCTGTTTTTT
CASSYSSGGWNTGELFF
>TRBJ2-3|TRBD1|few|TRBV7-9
TGTGCCAGCAGCTCGCCGGGACAGGGGTCAGATACGCAGTATTTT
CASSSPGQGSDTQYF
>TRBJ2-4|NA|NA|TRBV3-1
TGTGCCAGCAGCCAAGGAGGGGCCAAAAACATTCAGTACTTC
CASSQGGAKNIQYF
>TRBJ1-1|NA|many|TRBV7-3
TGTGCCAGCAGCTTAAAAGGTCCCTACGGCACTGAAGCTTTCTTT
CASSLKGPYGTEAFF
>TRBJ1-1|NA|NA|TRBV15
TGTGCCACCAGCAGAGATTCGGCAGGCACTGAAGCTTTCTTT
CATSRDSAGTEAFF
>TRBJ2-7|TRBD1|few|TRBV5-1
TGCGCCAGCTCGGACAGGGGGCCCTCCTACGAGCAGTACTTC
CASSDRGPSYEQYF
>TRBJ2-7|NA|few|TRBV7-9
TGTGCCACCGGGGGCAGTTACGAGCAGTACTTC
CATGGSYEQYF
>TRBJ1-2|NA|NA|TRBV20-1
TGCAGTGCTAGGGGGACATACGCTAACTATGGCTACACCTTC
CSARGTYANYGYTF
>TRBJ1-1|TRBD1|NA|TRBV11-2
TGTGCCAGCAGCTCGGACAGGGGGCGGAACACTGAAGCTTTCTTT
CASSSDRGRNTEAFF